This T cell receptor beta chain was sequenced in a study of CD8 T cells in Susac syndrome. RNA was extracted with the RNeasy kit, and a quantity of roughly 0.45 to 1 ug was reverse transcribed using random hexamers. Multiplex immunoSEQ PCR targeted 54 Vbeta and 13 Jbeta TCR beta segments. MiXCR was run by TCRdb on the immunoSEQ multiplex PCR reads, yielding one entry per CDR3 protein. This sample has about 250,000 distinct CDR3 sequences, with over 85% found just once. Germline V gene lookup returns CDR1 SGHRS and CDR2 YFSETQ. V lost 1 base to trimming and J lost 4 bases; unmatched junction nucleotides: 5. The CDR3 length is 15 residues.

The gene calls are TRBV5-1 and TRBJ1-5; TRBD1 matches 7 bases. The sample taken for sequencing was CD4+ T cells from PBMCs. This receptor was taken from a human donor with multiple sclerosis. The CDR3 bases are TGCGCCAGCAGCTTGACAGGGGTTTCAAATCAGCCCCAGCATTTT. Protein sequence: CASSLTGVSNQPQHF.